Here is one T cell receptor (beta chain) with its context. This entry belongs to a study of blood T cell repertoires in COVID-19. Study-level information: Acute and convalescent COVID-19 specimens originated in the United States, Italy and Spain. The analysed material was cDNA or gDNA that came from T cells, B-cell-depleted T cells, or PBMCs.

Source study methods: It was from reference gene primer amplification that nucleated cell counts were estimated. Method: immunoSEQ multiplex PCR; TCRdb's copy keeps in-frame clones and lacks some. The DNA gave D and trimming, while V, J and clone size come from that table. Altogether about 87,000 clones are present, 70% to 85% being singletons, with the ten largest covering 4% to 5%. The CDR3 length is 15 residues. Germline CDR1 reads KGHSH; CDR2 reads LQKENI. V was trimmed by 3 bases and J by 4 bases, leaving 14 bases between them. The sequenced sample was peripheral blood. The source is a woman in her forties or fifties with acute or convalescent COVID-19. The chain has TRBV18 and TRBJ2-3; D not certain. CDR3 DNA: TGTGCCAGCTCACCCACCCACCAAAGCGCAGATACGCAGTATTTT. Its protein product is CASSPTHQSADTQYF.